The T cell receptor beta chain under discussion was sequenced for a study of T cell responses to AZD1222 COVID-19 vaccine. This clone was observed a handful of times. The CDR3 is 12 amino acids. Germline CDR1 reads SNHLY; CDR2 reads FYNNEI. Trimming removed 8 bases from V and 9 bases from J; junction bases left unmatched: 9. Assay: immunoSEQ multiplex PCR; the TCRdb copy retains only in-frame clones and omits some. The data show approximately 170,000 clones, 85% to 90% seen once. The input for sequencing was peripheral blood, taken 28 days after the second AZD1222 dose. The source is an adult who received the AZD1222 COVID-19 vaccine. The chain recombines TRBV2 with TRBJ1-1, with 7 bases matching TRBD1. For the CDR3, the DNA is TGTGCCAGCGGAACGACAGGGACGAAAGCTTTCTTT. Translated: CASGTTGTKAFF.